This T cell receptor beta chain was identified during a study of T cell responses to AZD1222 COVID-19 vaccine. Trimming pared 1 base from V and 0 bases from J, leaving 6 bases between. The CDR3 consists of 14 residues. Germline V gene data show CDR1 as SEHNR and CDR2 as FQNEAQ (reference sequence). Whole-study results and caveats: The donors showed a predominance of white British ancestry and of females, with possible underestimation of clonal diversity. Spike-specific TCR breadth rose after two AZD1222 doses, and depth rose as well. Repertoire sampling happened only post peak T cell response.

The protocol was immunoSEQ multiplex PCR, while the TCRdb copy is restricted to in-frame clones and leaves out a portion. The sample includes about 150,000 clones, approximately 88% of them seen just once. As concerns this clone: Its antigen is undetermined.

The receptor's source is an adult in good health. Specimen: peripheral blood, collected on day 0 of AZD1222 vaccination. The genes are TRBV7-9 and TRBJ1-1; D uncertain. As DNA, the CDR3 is TGTGCCAGCAGCTTAGGGCAGGTGAACACTGAAGCTTTCTTT. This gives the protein CASSLGQVNTEAFF.